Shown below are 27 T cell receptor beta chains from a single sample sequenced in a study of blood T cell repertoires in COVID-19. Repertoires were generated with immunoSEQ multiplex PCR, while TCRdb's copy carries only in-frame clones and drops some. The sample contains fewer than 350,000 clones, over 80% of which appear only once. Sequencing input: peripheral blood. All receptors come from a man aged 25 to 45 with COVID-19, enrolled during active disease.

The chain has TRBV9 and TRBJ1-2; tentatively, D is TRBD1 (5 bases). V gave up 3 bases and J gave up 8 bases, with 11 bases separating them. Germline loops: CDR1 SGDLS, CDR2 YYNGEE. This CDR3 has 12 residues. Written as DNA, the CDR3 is TGTGCCAGCAGCGAGTCAGGGAACGGCTACACCTTC. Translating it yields CASSESGNGYTF.

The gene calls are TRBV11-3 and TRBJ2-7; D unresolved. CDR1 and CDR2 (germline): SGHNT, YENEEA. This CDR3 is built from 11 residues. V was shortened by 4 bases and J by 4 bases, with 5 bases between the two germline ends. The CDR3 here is CASSSSYEQYF. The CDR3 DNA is TGTGCCAGCAGCTCCTCTTACGAGCAGTACTTC.

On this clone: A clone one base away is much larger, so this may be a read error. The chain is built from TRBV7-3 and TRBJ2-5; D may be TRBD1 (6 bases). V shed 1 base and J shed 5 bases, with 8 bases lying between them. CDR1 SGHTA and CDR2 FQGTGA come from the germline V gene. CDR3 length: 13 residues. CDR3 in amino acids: CASSLNRDETQYF. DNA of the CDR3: TGTGCCAGCAGCTTAAACAGGGATGAGACCCAGTACTTC.

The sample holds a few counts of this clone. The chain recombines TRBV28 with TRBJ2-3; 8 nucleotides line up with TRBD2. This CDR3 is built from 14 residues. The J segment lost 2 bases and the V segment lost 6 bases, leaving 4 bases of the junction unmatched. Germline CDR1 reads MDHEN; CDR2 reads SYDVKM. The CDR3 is CASSRLAPTDTQYF. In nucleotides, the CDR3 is TGTGCCAGCAGCCGACTAGCGCCCACAGATACGCAGTATTTT.

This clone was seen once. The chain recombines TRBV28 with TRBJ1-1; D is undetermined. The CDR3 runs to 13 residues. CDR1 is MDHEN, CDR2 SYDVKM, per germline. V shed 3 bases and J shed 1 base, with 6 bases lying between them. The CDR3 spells CASSFPGNTEAFF. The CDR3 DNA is TGTGCCAGCAGTTTTCCCGGGAACACTGAAGCTTTCTTT.

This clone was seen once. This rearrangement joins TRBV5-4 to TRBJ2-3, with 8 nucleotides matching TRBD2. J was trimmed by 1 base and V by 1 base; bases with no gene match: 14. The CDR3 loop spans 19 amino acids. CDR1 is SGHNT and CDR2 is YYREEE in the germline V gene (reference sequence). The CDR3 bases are TGTGCCAGCAGCTTGATCACGCCGGCGGCGGGGGGTCGCACAGATACGCAGTATTTT. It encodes CASSLITPAAGGRTDTQYF.

The CDR3 here is CASSQDLTGEDGELFF. CDR3 nucleotides: TGTGCCAGCAGCCAAGATTTGACAGGGGAGGATGGGGAGCTGTTTTTT. The chain has TRBV4-2 and TRBJ2-2; the match to TRBD1 covers 8 bases. This CDR3 comprises 16 residues. Germline CDR1 and CDR2: LGHNA and YNFKEQ. J was trimmed by 8 bases and V by 0 bases; bases with no gene match: 8.

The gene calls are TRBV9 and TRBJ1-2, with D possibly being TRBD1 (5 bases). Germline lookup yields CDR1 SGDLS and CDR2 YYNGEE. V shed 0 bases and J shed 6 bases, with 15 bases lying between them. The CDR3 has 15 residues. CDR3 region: CASSVVTGVQNGYTF. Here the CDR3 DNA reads TGTGCCAGCAGCGTAGTAACAGGTGTACAGAATGGCTACACCTTC.

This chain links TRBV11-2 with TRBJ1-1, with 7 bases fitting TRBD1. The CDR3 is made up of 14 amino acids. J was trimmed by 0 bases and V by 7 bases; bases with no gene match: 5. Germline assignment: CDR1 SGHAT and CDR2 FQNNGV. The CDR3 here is CASTYRGLNTEAFF. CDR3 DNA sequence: TGTGCCAGCACCTACAGGGGCTTGAACACTGAAGCTTTCTTT.

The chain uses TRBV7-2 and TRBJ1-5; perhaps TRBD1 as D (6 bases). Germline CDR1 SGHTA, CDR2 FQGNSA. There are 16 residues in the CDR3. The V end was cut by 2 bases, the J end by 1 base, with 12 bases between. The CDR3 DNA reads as TGTGCCAGCAGCTTAATCGGGACACAAAGCAATCAGCCCCAGCATTTT. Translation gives CASSLIGTQSNQPQHF.

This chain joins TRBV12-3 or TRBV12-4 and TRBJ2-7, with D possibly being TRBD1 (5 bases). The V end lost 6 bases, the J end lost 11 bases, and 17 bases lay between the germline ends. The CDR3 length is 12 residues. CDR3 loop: CASRFESGREYF. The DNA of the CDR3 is TGTGCCAGCAGATTTGAATCGGGCAGGGAGTACTTC.

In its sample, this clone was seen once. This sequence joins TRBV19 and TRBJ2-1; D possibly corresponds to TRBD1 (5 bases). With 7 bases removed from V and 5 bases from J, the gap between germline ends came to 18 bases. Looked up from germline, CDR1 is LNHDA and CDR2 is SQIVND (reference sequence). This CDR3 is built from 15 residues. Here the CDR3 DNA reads TGTGCCAGTACAAAGGGGCAGGGCCTACACAATGAGCAGTTCTTC. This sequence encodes CASTKGQGLHNEQFF.

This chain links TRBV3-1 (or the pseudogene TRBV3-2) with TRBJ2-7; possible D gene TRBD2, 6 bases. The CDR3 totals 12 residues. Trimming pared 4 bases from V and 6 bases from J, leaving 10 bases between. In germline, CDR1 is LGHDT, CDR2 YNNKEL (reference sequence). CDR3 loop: CASSRTGLEQYF. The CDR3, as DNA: TGTGCCAGCAGCCGTACGGGACTCGAGCAGTACTTC.

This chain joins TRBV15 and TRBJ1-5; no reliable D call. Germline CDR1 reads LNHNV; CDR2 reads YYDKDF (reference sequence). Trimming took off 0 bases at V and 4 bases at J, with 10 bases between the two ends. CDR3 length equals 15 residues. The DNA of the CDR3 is TGTGCCACCAGCAGAGATTGGGGAGGGAATCAGCCCCAGCATTTT. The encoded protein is CATSRDWGGNQPQHF.

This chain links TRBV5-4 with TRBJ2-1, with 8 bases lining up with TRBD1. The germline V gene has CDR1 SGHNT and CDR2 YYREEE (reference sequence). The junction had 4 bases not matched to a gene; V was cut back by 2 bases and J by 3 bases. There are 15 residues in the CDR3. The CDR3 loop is CASSLGQGIYNEQFF. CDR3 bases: TGTGCCAGCAGCTTAGGACAGGGAATCTACAATGAGCAGTTCTTC.

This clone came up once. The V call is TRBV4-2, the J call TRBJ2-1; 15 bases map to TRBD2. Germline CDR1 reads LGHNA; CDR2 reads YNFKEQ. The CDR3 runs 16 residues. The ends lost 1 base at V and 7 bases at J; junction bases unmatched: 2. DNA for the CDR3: TGTGCCAGCAGCCAAGGGACTAGCGGGAGGGGAAATGAGCAGTTCTTC. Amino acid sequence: CASSQGTSGRGNEQFF.

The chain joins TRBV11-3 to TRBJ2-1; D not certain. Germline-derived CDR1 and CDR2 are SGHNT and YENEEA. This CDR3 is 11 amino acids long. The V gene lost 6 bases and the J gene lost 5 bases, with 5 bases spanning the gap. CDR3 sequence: CASSRDNEQFF. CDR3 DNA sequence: TGTGCCAGCAGTCGAGACAATGAGCAGTTCTTC.

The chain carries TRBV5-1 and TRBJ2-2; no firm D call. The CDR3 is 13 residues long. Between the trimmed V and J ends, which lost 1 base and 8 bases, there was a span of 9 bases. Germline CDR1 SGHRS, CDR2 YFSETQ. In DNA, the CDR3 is TGCGCCAGCAGCTTGTTCGTATCTGGGGAGCTGTTTTTT. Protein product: CASSLFVSGELFF.

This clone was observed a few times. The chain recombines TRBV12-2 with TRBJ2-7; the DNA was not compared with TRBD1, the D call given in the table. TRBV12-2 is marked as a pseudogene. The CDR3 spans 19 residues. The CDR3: CASRYRDRAYPLASFEQYF. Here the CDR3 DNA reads TGTGCAAGTCGCTACAGAGACAGAGCCTACCCCCTGGCCTCCTTCGAACAGTACTTC.

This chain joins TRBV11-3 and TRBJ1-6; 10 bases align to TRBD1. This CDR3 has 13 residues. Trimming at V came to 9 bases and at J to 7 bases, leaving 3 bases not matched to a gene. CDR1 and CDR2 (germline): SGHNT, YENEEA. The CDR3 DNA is TGTGCCAGAGACAGGGGGCGGAATTCACCCCTCCACTTT. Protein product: CARDRGRNSPLHF.

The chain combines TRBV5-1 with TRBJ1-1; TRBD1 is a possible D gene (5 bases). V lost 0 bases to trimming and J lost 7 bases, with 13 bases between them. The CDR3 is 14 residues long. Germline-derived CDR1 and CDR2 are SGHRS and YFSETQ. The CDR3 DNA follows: TGCGCCAGCAGCTTGGCCGTAGGGGTTGGTGAAGCTTTCTTT. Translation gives CASSLAVGVGEAFF.

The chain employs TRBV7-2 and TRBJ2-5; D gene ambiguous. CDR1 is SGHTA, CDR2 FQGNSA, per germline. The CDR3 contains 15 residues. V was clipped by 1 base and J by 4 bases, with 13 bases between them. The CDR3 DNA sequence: TGTGCCAGCAGCTTAGATCCCCACAGACCAGAGACCCAGTACTTC. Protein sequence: CASSLDPHRPETQYF.

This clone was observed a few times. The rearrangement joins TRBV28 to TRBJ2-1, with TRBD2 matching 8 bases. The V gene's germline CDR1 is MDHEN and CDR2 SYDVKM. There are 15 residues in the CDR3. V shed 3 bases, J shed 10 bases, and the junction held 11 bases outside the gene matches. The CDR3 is CASSFLPGPGGEQFF. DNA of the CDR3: TGTGCCAGCAGTTTCCTCCCGGGCCCGGGAGGGGAGCAGTTCTTC.

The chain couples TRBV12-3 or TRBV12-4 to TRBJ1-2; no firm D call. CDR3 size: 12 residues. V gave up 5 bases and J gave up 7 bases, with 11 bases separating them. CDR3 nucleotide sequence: TGTGCCAGCAGTCCTTCCAGCGGTGGCTACACCTTC. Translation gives CASSPSSGGYTF.

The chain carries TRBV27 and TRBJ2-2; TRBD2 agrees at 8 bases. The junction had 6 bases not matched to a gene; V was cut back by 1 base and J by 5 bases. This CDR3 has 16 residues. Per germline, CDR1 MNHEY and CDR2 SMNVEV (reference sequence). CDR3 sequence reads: CASSLLSGSKTGELFF. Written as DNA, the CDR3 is TGTGCCAGCAGTTTATTGAGCGGGAGTAAGACCGGGGAGCTGTTTTTT.

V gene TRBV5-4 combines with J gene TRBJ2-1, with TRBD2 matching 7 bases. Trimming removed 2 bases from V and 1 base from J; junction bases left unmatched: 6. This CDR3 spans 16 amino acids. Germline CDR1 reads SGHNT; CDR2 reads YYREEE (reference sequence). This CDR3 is CASSFGGSGSYNEQFF. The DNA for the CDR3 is TGTGCCAGCAGCTTTGGCGGGAGTGGGTCCTACAATGAGCAGTTCTTC.

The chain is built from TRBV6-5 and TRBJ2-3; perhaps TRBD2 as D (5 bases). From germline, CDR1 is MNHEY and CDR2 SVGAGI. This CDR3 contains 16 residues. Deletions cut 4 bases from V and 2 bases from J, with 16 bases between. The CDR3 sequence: CASSFGLSQLTDTQYF. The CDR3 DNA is TGTGCCAGCAGTTTCGGACTCTCTCAACTCACAGATACGCAGTATTTT.